Shown below are 18 T cell receptor beta chains from a single sample sequenced in a study of blood T cell repertoires in COVID-19. Generated by immunoSEQ multiplex PCR, the TCRdb table keeps only in-frame clones and is missing some. The repertoire holds 400,000 to 450,000 clones, 80% to 90% seen once, with 1.1% in the top ten. Input material: PBMCs or T cells enriched from blood (not recorded which). The source is a man aged 25-45 years who had recovered from COVID-19.

The V call is TRBV4-1, the J call TRBJ1-1, with 8 bases fitting TRBD1. Germline V lookup: CDR1 MGHRA, CDR2 YSYEKL. The CDR3 length is 17 residues. Trimming cost V 0 bases and J 1 base; bases outside gene matches: 7. In DNA form, the CDR3 reads TGCGCCAGCAGCCAAGATAGCGTTGGGACAGGGAACACTGAAGCTTTCTTT. Its translation is CASSQDSVGTGNTEAFF.

This chain connects TRBV2 to TRBJ1-5; the D is unclear. V was clipped by 7 bases and J by 3 bases, with 10 bases between them. The CDR3 has 13 residues. Germline CDR1 and CDR2: SNHLY and FYNNEI. CDR3 amino acids: CASNGDFNQPQHF. The CDR3 region has the DNA TGTGCCAGCAACGGGGATTTCAATCAGCCCCAGCATTTT. The variable domain in full, with the rest retrieved from reference TRBV2 and TRBJ1-5, is EPEVTQTPSHQVTQMGQEVILRCVPISNHLYFYWYRQILGQKVEFLVSFYNNEISEKSEIFDDQFSVERPDGSNFTLKIRSTKLEDSAMYFCASNGDFNQPQHFGDGTRLSIL.

A single count supports this clone. The V and J genes are TRBV28 and TRBJ1-2; D is uncertain. The germline CDR1 and CDR2 sequences are MDHEN and SYDVKM. The CDR3 runs to 13 residues. Trimming left V 3 bases short and J 2 bases short, with 7 bases between. The CDR3 sequence: CASSFTENYGYTF. The CDR3 nucleotides read TGTGCCAGCAGTTTTACAGAGAACTATGGCTACACCTTC.

The rearrangement joins TRBV28 to TRBJ2-1, with D possibly matching TRBD1 (6 bases). Trimming pared 3 bases from V and 5 bases from J, leaving 14 bases between. CDR3 length: 15 residues. From germline, CDR1 is MDHEN and CDR2 SYDVKM. CDR3 in amino acids: CASSLQGPGHNEQFF. The CDR3 coding sequence is TGTGCCAGCAGTTTGCAGGGGCCCGGTCACAATGAGCAGTTCTTC.

The chain couples TRBV6-6 to TRBJ2-1, with 7 bases fitting TRBD2. Looked up from germline, CDR1 is MNHNY and CDR2 is SVGAGI (reference sequence). V gave up 6 bases and J gave up 6 bases; unmatched junction bases: 5. The CDR3 consists of 13 residues. The CDR3 region is CASRLTSFNEQFF. The CDR3, as DNA: TGTGCCAGCAGGTTGACTAGCTTCAATGAGCAGTTCTTC.

The chain employs TRBV28 and TRBJ2-3; 10 positions match TRBD1. The CDR3 extends over 15 amino acids. V dropped 2 bases and J dropped 5; count of bases not matched to a gene: 4. CDR1 and CDR2 from the germline V gene are MDHEN and SYDVKM. CDR3 protein: CASSLRDRGLDTQYF. The CDR3 coding sequence is TGTGCCAGCAGTTTAAGGGACAGGGGACTAGATACGCAGTATTTT.

CDR3 sequence: CASGPGERSDQETQYF. CDR3 DNA sequence: TGCGCCAGCGGTCCAGGGGAGCGGTCGGACCAAGAGACCCAGTACTTC. The gene calls are TRBV5-1 and TRBJ2-5; weak D call: TRBD1 (6 bases). CDR1 and CDR2 from the germline V gene are SGHRS and YFSETQ. CDR3 length: 16 amino acids. The V end was cut by 7 bases, the J end by 0 bases, with 19 bases between.

This clone was seen many times. The chain combines TRBV4-1 with TRBJ1-1, with 8 bases fitting TRBD1. Trimming removed 4 bases from V and 0 bases from J; junction bases left unmatched: 4. This CDR3 region has 15 residues. Germline V lookup: CDR1 MGHRA, CDR2 YSYEKL. DNA of the CDR3: TGCGCCAGCAGCCCGCAGGGGGCCGTGAACACTGAAGCTTTCTTT. This sequence encodes CASSPQGAVNTEAFF.

The chain employs TRBV19 and TRBJ2-3; D remains unclear. Deletions cut 3 bases from V and 0 bases from J, with 7 bases between. The CDR3 has 14 residues. Germline CDR1 and CDR2: LNHDA and SQIVND (reference sequence). The DNA for the CDR3 is TGTGCCAGTAGTATCGGTTACAGCACAGATACGCAGTATTTT. This codes for CASSIGYSTDTQYF.

The CDR3 spells CASSYSQGGDTEAFF. The DNA for the CDR3 is TGTGCCAGCAGTTACTCGCAGGGAGGGGACACTGAAGCTTTCTTT. The rearrangement uses TRBV6-5 and TRBJ1-1, with D possibly TRBD1 on 5 matching bases. V was cut by 0 bases and J by 3 bases, with 11 bases left in between. Germline V gene sequence: CDR1 MNHEY, CDR2 SVGAGI. CDR3 length equals 15 residues.

CDR3 sequence: CAISLGENSGNTIYF. DNA for the CDR3: TGTGCCATCAGCCTCGGGGAAAACTCTGGAAACACCATATATTTT. The gene calls are TRBV10-3 and TRBJ1-3; no clear D. The CDR3 spans 15 residues. V was cut by 6 bases and J by 0 bases, with 12 bases left in between. Germline V lookup: CDR1 ENHRY, CDR2 SYGVKD.

This clone was counted only a few times. This sequence joins TRBV2 and TRBJ1-2; 8 nucleotides match TRBD1. Trimming took 3 bases from V and 7 from J; bases not matched to a gene: 13. CDR3 size: 16 residues. Per the germline V gene, CDR1 is SNHLY and CDR2 is FYNNEI. The CDR3 spells CASSEERDRPPSGYTF. CDR3 coding DNA: TGTGCCAGCAGTGAGGAGCGGGACAGGCCTCCGAGTGGCTACACCTTC. The complete variable domain, with remaining parts taken from reference TRBV2 and TRBJ1-2, reads EPEVTQTPSHQVTQMGQEVILRCVPISNHLYFYWYRQILGQKVEFLVSFYNNEISEKSEIFDDQFSVERPDGSNFTLKIRSTKLEDSAMYFCASSEERDRPPSGYTFGSGTRLTVV.

The chain uses TRBV6-5 and TRBJ1-1; 9 bases agree with TRBD1. Trimming took 6 bases from V and 7 from J; bases not matched to a gene: 3. Germline values: CDR1 MNHEY, CDR2 SVGAGI. This CDR3 comprises 12 residues. The CDR3 here is CASRPTGGEAFF. The CDR3 bases are TGTGCCAGCAGGCCGACAGGGGGTGAAGCTTTCTTT.

V is TRBV5-1 and J is TRBJ2-7, with D hard to call. V was shortened by 4 bases and J by 1 base, with 12 bases between the two germline ends. The CDR3 sequence is 14 residues long. In germline, CDR1 is SGHRS, CDR2 YFSETQ. DNA for the CDR3: TGCGCCAGCAGCCCGGGTCCAGAATCCTACGAGCAGTACTTC. Translating it yields CASSPGPESYEQYF.

The V call is TRBV4-2, the J call TRBJ2-7, with a possible D match to TRBD1 (6 bases). V lost 0 bases and J 2 bases, leaving 11 bases between the germline ends. This CDR3 comprises 15 residues. Germline assignment: CDR1 LGHNA and CDR2 YNFKEQ. The CDR3 reads CASSQDPDSPYEQYF. The CDR3, as DNA: TGTGCCAGCAGCCAAGACCCGGACAGTCCCTACGAGCAGTACTTC.

The J gene is TRBJ1-3, the V gene TRBV19; 8 bases are a match to TRBD1. Germline loops: CDR1 LNHDA, CDR2 SQIVND (reference sequence). This CDR3 has 14 amino acids. Trimming removed 3 bases from V and 4 bases from J; junction bases left unmatched: 2. Here the CDR3 reads CASSIRQGGNTIYF. CDR3 DNA sequence: TGTGCCAGTAGTATCCGACAGGGGGGAAACACCATATATTTT.

DNA of the CDR3: TGTGCCAGCACCCCCGGTGAAAAACTGTTTTTT. Its protein is CASTPGEKLFF. The V and J genes are TRBV28 and TRBJ1-4; D is unresolved. V lost 7 bases and J lost 7, with 7 bases in between. CDR1 MDHEN and CDR2 SYDVKM come from the germline V gene. The CDR3 length is 11 residues.

CDR3 sequence reads: CASSLRGSYEQYF. The DNA for the CDR3 is TGTGCCAGCAGTTTACGGGGGTCCTACGAGCAGTACTTC. The V gene is TRBV12-3 or TRBV12-4, the J gene TRBJ2-7; maybe TRBD2 (6 bases). Trimming pared 2 bases from V and 1 base from J, leaving 6 bases between. The CDR3 length is 13 residues.